This T cell receptor (beta chain) derives from a study of T cells in localized non-small cell lung cancer. Study results and limitations: Adjacent lung held a median roughly 60 of the top 100 tumor clones. Tumor trailed uninvolved adjacent lung in T cell clonality, which peaked there.

Sequencing was performed with immunoSEQ multiplex PCR; in TCRdb, only in-frame clones are kept and a portion is missing. The sample records some 40,000 clones, roughly 92% being singletons. This CDR3 region has 14 residues. With 0 bases removed from V and 2 bases from J, the gap between germline ends came to 7 bases. Germline CDR1 and CDR2: LNHDA and SQIVND (reference sequence). This clone was observed a few times. Its target is unknown. The origin of this receptor is a female donor over 55 with stage I lung adenocarcinoma. Sequenced here: peripheral blood, sampled before any cancer treatment. The V gene is TRBV19, the J gene TRBJ1-2, with D possibly TRBD1 on 5 matching bases. CDR3 sequence reads: CASSIETANYGYTF. CDR3 coding DNA: TGTGCCAGTAGTATAGAGACAGCCAACTATGGCTACACCTTC.